The 25 T cell receptor beta chains in this list originate from one sample, sequenced in a study of T cells in Graves' hyperthyroidism and ophthalmopathy. Template material for amplifying TCR beta CDR3 regions consisted of RNA transcripts. The HTBI set primed first-round TCR CDR3 RT-PCR. TCRdb re-called the multiplex PCR reads through MiXCR, storing one row per CDR3 protein. The table has 690,000 or so distinct CDR3 sequences, around a sixth seen once. The sequenced sample was blood. Receptors were obtained from a woman aged 45 to 65 with Graves' hyperthyroidism that later progressed to Graves' ophthalmopathy.

The J gene is TRBJ1-5, the V gene TRBV20-1; D is ambiguous. Germline V gene sequence: CDR1 DFQATT, CDR2 SNEGSKA (reference sequence). V lost 8 bases, J lost 6 bases, and 5 bases lay in between. This CDR3 has 9 amino acids. The CDR3 nucleotides read TGCAGTAGTGGTCAGCCCCAGCATTTT. Protein sequence: CSSGQPQHF.

This clonotype was detected a few times. The chain combines TRBV19 with TRBJ2-1; D is unresolved. This CDR3 comprises 12 residues. Trimming took off 3 bases at V and 10 bases at J, with 10 bases between the two ends. Per the germline V gene, CDR1 is LNHDA and CDR2 is SQIVND (reference sequence). CDR3 nucleotides: TGTGCCAGTAGTATCGCCAACGGGGAGCAGTTCTTC. This sequence encodes CASSIANGEQFF.

The chain recombines TRBV28 with TRBJ1-1, with D uncertain. This CDR3 contains 13 residues. With 3 bases removed from V and 4 bases from J, the gap between germline ends came to 9 bases. In germline, CDR1 is MDHEN, CDR2 SYDVKM. The CDR3 loop is CASSFPRVTEAFF. The DNA for the CDR3 is TGTGCCAGCAGTTTTCCCCGGGTCACTGAAGCTTTCTTT.

This clonotype was seen a few times. It may be a read error: a sequence one base away is much more abundant. This chain connects TRBV5-1 to TRBJ1-2; TRBD1 might be the D (6 bases). The V end was cut by 0 bases, the J end by 6 bases, with 12 bases between. This CDR3 spans 14 amino acids. CDR1 and CDR2 (germline): SGHRS, YFSETQ. The CDR3 coding sequence is TGCGCCAGCAGCTTGGCCGCAGGGGAGGATGGCTACACCTTC. This sequence encodes CASSLAAGEDGYTF.

The V call is TRBV6-6, the J call TRBJ1-6; no clear D. Trimming removed 0 bases at V and 5 bases at J, with 11 bases between. This CDR3 is 16 amino acids long. CDR1 and CDR2 from the germline V gene are MNHNY and SVGAGI (reference sequence). CDR3 residues: CASSYSRPHNNSPLHF. As DNA, the CDR3 is TGTGCCAGCAGTTACTCGCGGCCACATAATAATTCACCCCTCCACTTT.

V and J are TRBV19 and TRBJ1-6, with TRBD1 matching 7 bases. CDR3 length: 15 amino acids. V was clipped by 6 bases and J by 9 bases; unmatched bases: 11. Germline values: CDR1 LNHDA, CDR2 SQIVND (reference sequence). In nucleotides, the CDR3 is TGTGCCAGTAGCCTACAGGGGTCGGGGATTTCACCCCTCCACTTT. Encoded protein: CASSLQGSGISPLHF. The complete variable domain, with remaining parts taken from reference TRBV19 and TRBJ1-6, reads DGGITQSPKYLFRKEGQNVTLSCEQNLNHDAMYWYRQDPGQGLRLIYYSQIVNDFQKGDIAEGYSVSREKKESFPLTVTSAQKNPTAFYLCASSLQGSGISPLHFGNGTRLTVT.

The V and J genes are TRBV3-1 and TRBJ1-2; 12 bases are a match to TRBD1. The V and J ends lost 5 bases and 8 bases, in that order; junction bases with no gene match: 12. The germline gives CDR1 LGHDT, CDR2 YNNKEL (reference sequence). CDR3 size: 16 residues. Here the CDR3 reads CASSVRDRGLLRGYTF. Here the CDR3 DNA reads TGTGCCAGCAGCGTCCGGGACAGGGGGCTCCTCAGAGGCTACACCTTC.

CDR3: CSATGYYEQYF. The CDR3 DNA follows: TGCAGCGCCACAGGGTACTACGAGCAGTACTTC. The chain is built from TRBV29-1 and TRBJ2-7; D is perhaps TRBD1 (6 bases). V lost 7 bases to trimming and J lost 3 bases, with 10 bases between them. CDR1 is SQVTM, CDR2 ANQGSEA, per germline. This CDR3 comprises 11 residues.

This clonotype was detected ten times or more. V is TRBV5-4 and J is TRBJ1-1; 7 bases are a match to TRBD1. The ends lost 3 bases at V and 3 bases at J; junction bases unmatched: 2. Germline V gives CDR1 SGHNT, CDR2 YYREEE (reference sequence). The CDR3 is 13 residues long. The CDR3 loop reads CASSWTGHTEAFF. CDR3 coding DNA: TGTGCCAGCAGCTGGACAGGCCACACTGAAGCTTTCTTT.

This clonotype was seen a handful of times. With a much larger clone just one base away, this may be a read error. The chain combines TRBV11-2 with TRBJ2-7, with D perhaps given as TRBD1 or TRBD2 (5 bases each). This CDR3 is built from 12 residues. V was shortened by 4 bases and J by 6 bases, with 10 bases between the two germline ends. CDR1 is SGHAT, CDR2 FQNNGV, per germline. The CDR3 reads CASSSGTCEQYF. The CDR3, as DNA: TGTGCCAGCAGCTCCGGGACGTGCGAGCAGTACTTC.

In its sample, this clonotype was seen many times. CDR3 residues: CASGTGAPTNEKLFF. CDR3 nucleotide sequence: TGTGCCAGCGGGACAGGGGCTCCAACTAATGAAAAACTGTTTTTT. The chain employs TRBV3-1 and TRBJ1-4; 10 positions agree with TRBD1. V shed 8 bases and J 0 bases; nucleotides not matched to a gene: 3. The CDR3 consists of 15 residues. Germline CDR1 is LGHDT and CDR2 is YNNKEL (reference sequence).

This clonotype was recorded a few times. The chain uses TRBV9 and TRBJ2-3, with D maybe TRBD2 (6 bases). V was trimmed by 6 bases and J by 0 bases, leaving 8 bases between them. The CDR3 is 13 amino acids. Germline values: CDR1 SGDLS, CDR2 YYNGEE. CDR3 loop: CASTAGSTDTQYF. DNA for the CDR3: TGTGCCAGCACGGCGGGGAGCACAGATACGCAGTATTTT. The complete variable domain, with remaining parts taken from reference TRBV9 and TRBJ2-3, reads DSGVTQTPKHLITATGQRVTLRCSPRSGDLSVYWYQQSLDQGLQFLIQYYNGEERAKGNILERFSAQQFPDLHSELNLSSLELGDSALYFCASTAGSTDTQYFGPGTRLTVL.

CDR3 loop: CASRGGAGRGTDTQYF. The CDR3 nucleotides are TGTGCCAGCAGAGGGGGAGCGGGGCGGGGCACAGATACGCAGTATTTT. The genes are TRBV6-2 or TRBV6-3 and TRBJ2-3; tentative D call: TRBD2 (7 bases). CDR1 is MNHEY, CDR2 SVGEGT, per germline. CDR3 size: 16 residues. Trimming stripped 6 bases from V and 1 base from J, with 17 bases between.

This clonotype was counted ten times or more. V usage is TRBV2 and J usage is TRBJ2-1, with 10 nucleotides matching TRBD2. The germline V gene has CDR1 SNHLY and CDR2 FYNNEI. Unmatched junction bases numbered 13, after V lost 4 bases and J lost 10 bases. CDR3 length: 16 amino acids. CDR3 residues: CASSAPSGGAGWEQFF. CDR3 bases: TGTGCCAGCAGTGCACCGAGCGGGGGGGCAGGATGGGAGCAGTTCTTC. Full variable domain (outside the CDR3, taken from reference TRBV2 and TRBJ2-1): EPEVTQTPSHQVTQMGQEVILRCVPISNHLYFYWYRQILGQKVEFLVSFYNNEISEKSEIFDDQFSVERPDGSNFTLKIRSTKLEDSAMYFCASSAPSGGAGWEQFFGPGTRLTVL.

In this sample, this clonotype turned up many times. The chain carries TRBV7-9 and TRBJ2-3, with a weak D call TRBD1 (6 bases). Germline CDR1 reads SEHNR; CDR2 reads FQNEAQ (reference sequence). This CDR3 spans 15 amino acids. The ends were cut back, 5 bases at V and 4 bases at J, with 16 bases in the middle. DNA of the CDR3: TGTGCCAGCAGCCCACAGGGCGTACGGGCAGATACGCAGTATTTT. It encodes CASSPQGVRADTQYF.

The chain joins TRBV19 to TRBJ1-5; D ambiguous. The CDR3 extends over 14 amino acids. Trimming removed 8 bases at V and 0 bases at J, with 11 bases between. Germline CDR1 is LNHDA and CDR2 is SQIVND (reference sequence). Written as DNA, the CDR3 is TGTGCCAGTCGCACGGACCATAGCAATCAGCCCCAGCATTTT. Translating it yields CASRTDHSNQPQHF.

This clonotype was seen many times. This sequence joins TRBV11-3 and TRBJ1-4; D perhaps matches TRBD1 (6 bases). Germline V gene sequence: CDR1 SGHNT, CDR2 YENEEA. The germline V and J ends were trimmed by 2 bases and 2 bases, with 9 bases remaining between them. The length of the CDR3 is 15 residues. The CDR3 region is CASSLSGATNEKLFF. The DNA of the CDR3 is TGTGCCAGCAGCTTATCGGGGGCCACTAATGAAAAACTGTTTTTT.

This clonotype was detected many times. The junction does not match germline at one end; this may be a read error. V usage is TRBV7-8 and J usage is TRBJ1-1, with a weak D call TRBD1 (6 bases). This CDR3 region has 14 residues. CDR1 and CDR2 (germline): SGHVS, FQNEAQ. In nucleotides, the CDR3 is TGTGCCAACAGCCTAACAGGGCCTAACACTGAAGCTTTCTTT. It translates to CANSLTGPNTEAFF.

This clonotype was counted ten times or more. The chain combines TRBV18 with TRBJ1-5; TRBD1 matches at 7 bases. J lost 5 bases, V lost 3 bases, and 7 bases had no gene match. This CDR3 contains 15 residues. Germline V CDR1 and CDR2: KGHSH, LQKENI. The chain's CDR3 is CASSPRQGPDQPQHF. The DNA for the CDR3 is TGTGCCAGCTCACCTAGACAGGGACCCGATCAGCCCCAGCATTTT.

The chain links TRBV5-4 to TRBJ2-5; D gene unclear. Germline loops: CDR1 SGHNT, CDR2 YYREEE (reference sequence). The CDR3 loop spans 14 amino acids. The V and J ends lost 2 bases and 5 bases respectively, with 13 bases between them. The CDR3 DNA is TGTGCCAGCAGCTTTGACACGGTCCGGGAGACCCAGTACTTC. This encodes CASSFDTVRETQYF.

For this clonotype: It may be a read error: a sequence one base away is much more abundant. The rearrangement uses TRBV11-2 and TRBJ2-5; TRBD1 might be the D (6 bases). Germline CDR1 reads SGHAT; CDR2 reads FQNNGV. Trimming took 4 bases from V and 5 from J, leaving 29 bases between them. This CDR3 is built from 19 residues. The CDR3 protein is CASSSTGSIVRSKAETQYF. Written as DNA, the CDR3 is TGTGCCAGCAGCTCGACAGGCTCGATCGTTCGGTCAAAAGCGGAGACCCAGTACTTC.

A few counts support this clonotype. The rearrangement joins TRBV27 to TRBJ1-2; D may be TRBD1 (6 bases). This CDR3 has 16 residues. Germline-derived CDR1 and CDR2 are MNHEY and SMNVEV (reference sequence). V lost 1 base and J 4 bases, leaving 16 bases between the germline ends. This chain's CDR3 is CASSLLPGGAGYGYTF. The CDR3 DNA reads TGTGCCAGCAGTTTATTGCCCGGGGGCGCGGGCTATGGCTACACCTTC.

This clonotype was seen a few times. The V gene is TRBV18, the J gene TRBJ2-5; D is unresolved. Trimming took off 1 base at V and 4 bases at J, with 13 bases between the two ends. CDR1 and CDR2 (germline): KGHSH, LQKENI. This CDR3 is 15 amino acids long. The CDR3 coding sequence is TGTGCCAGCTCACCACGTCAATCGGTCCGAGAGACCCAGTACTTC. Protein product: CASSPRQSVRETQYF.

The chain combines TRBV7-6 with TRBJ2-5, with a weak D call TRBD2 (6 bases). V dropped 5 bases and J dropped 2 bases, with 15 bases sitting between them. Germline V gene sequence: CDR1 SGHVS, CDR2 FNYEAQ. The CDR3 is 15 residues long. CDR3 bases: TGTGCCAGCAGCCCACTCGGGACTGCACAAGAGACCCAGTACTTC. It is translated as CASSPLGTAQETQYF. Full variable domain (missing parts from reference TRBV7-6 and TRBJ2-5): GAGVSQSPRYKVTKRGQDVALRCDPISGHVSLYWYRQALGQGPEFLTYFNYEAQQDKSGLPNDRFSAERPEGSISTLTIQRTEQRDSAMYRCASSPLGTAQETQYFGPGTRLLVL.

V and J are TRBV29-1 and TRBJ2-3; 10 nucleotides line up with TRBD2. Trimming cost V 6 bases and J 6 bases; bases outside gene matches: 12. The CDR3 loop spans 15 amino acids. CDR1 SQVTM and CDR2 ANQGSEA come from the germline V gene. The DNA of the CDR3 is TGCAGCGTCCCCAGCGGGGGGGCAGCGGGGGATACGCAGTATTTT. It codes for CSVPSGGAAGDTQYF.